This T cell receptor (beta chain) was retrieved from a study of T-cell memory formation after mild COVID-19. V dropped 3 bases and J dropped 13 bases, with 15 bases sitting between them. Germline V gene lookup returns CDR1 MGHDK and CDR2 SYGVNS. CDR3 size: 12 residues. Points from the study as a whole: Day 15 to 85 contracting clones showed balanced CD4/CD8; later expanders leaned CD4+.

Constant-segment primers were used for 5'RACE, and the resulting TCR alpha and TCR beta cDNA libraries carried sample barcodes and UMIs. TCRdb processed the 5' RACE reads anew with MiXCR; each CDR3 protein has one entry. The data show tens of thousands of distinct CDR3 sequences, roughly 9.8% seen once. A few counts support this clonotype. No antigen is known for it. The material sequenced was PBMCs or a T cell subset sorted from them (not recorded which). The J gene is TRBJ1-2, the V gene TRBV25-1; tentative D call: TRBD1 (5 bases). This TCR derives from an adult woman who had mild COVID-19 (a few samples of this study predate the infection). Cell type and time point are not known. CDR3 loop: CASSDHRDFPTF. Here the CDR3 DNA reads TGTGCCAGCAGTGACCACCGGGACTTCCCCACCTTC.